This is a list of T cell receptor beta chains from one sample in a study of cytomegalovirus exposure and HLA in healthy donors. Sequencing used immunoSEQ multiplex PCR; TCRdb keeps in-frame clones, though not all of them. The data contain tens of thousands of clones, 75% of them singletons. The sample comprised PBMCs. Source of these receptors: a woman in her 40s in good health and CMV-seronegative. Each CDR3 is given with its conserved first and last residue. Each record gives: J gene, D gene, V gene, clone size, CDR3 length, CDR3 DNA, CDR3 protein. The D gene is left open where the match is weak. The size field is filled for only some rows; it gives once, few, many or a size class.

>TRBJ2-3|TRBD2|TRBV27|NA|14
TGTGCCAGCAGTCTCGGATCGGGAGGAAATACGCAGTATTTT
CASSLGSGGNTQYF
>TRBJ2-6|TRBD1|TRBV11-2|NA|19
TGTGCCAGCAGCTTAATAAGAGGGGACAGGCATGCAGGGGCCAACGTCCTGACTTTC
CASSLIRGDRHAGANVLTF
>TRBJ1-2|NA|TRBV5-4|NA|13
TGTGCCAGCCAGTGGAAGGGGTACTATGGCTACACCTTC
CASQWKGYYGYTF
>TRBJ2-3|TRBD2|TRBV30|NA|14
TGTGCCTGGAGGGGAGGGAGGGTCACAGATACGCAGTATTTT
CAWRGGRVTDTQYF
>TRBJ2-7|TRBD2|TRBV11-3|NA|18
TGTGCCAGCAGCTTAGATAGACTAGCGGACCTTAGCTCCTACGAGCAGTACTTC
CASSLDRLADLSSYEQYF
>TRBJ2-7|TRBD2|TRBV7-9|once|14
TGTGCCAGCAGCGGAAGCGGGGGGGCCAACGAGCAGTACTTC
CASSGSGGANEQYF
>TRBJ2-5|TRBD2|TRBV30|NA|14
TGTGCCTGGAGTGTAAGCGGGGGACAAGAGACCCAGTACTTC
CAWSVSGGQETQYF
>TRBJ2-5|NA|TRBV5-1|NA|15
TGCGCCAGCAGCTTGGCCGGGCAGGGTCGGAAGACCCAGTACTTC
CASSLAGQGRKTQYF
>TRBJ1-5|TRBD1|TRBV27|NA|15
TGTGCCAGCAGTGGGTCGACAGGGTCAGGGCAGCCCCAGCATTTT
CASSGSTGSGQPQHF
>TRBJ1-1|NA|TRBV20-1|NA|10
TGCAGTGCTAGCCGCACTGAAGCTTTCTTT
CSASRTEAFF
>TRBJ1-2|NA|TRBV2|once|15
TGTGCCGGGAGGGGTTGGGGGCTGGCTAACTATGGCTACACCTTC
CAGRGWGLANYGYTF
>TRBJ2-3|TRBD2|TRBV7-3|NA|16
TGTGCCAGCAGCTTTAGGCCAGCGGGAAGAACAGATACGCAGTATTTT
CASSFRPAGRTDTQYF
>TRBJ2-1|TRBD2|TRBV29-1|NA|14
TGCAGCGTTGACCTTAGCGGGGGGCCGGATGAGCAGTTCTTC
CSVDLSGGPDEQFF
>TRBJ1-5|NA|TRBV19|NA|15
TGTGCCAGTACCATAGAGCACAATAGCAATCAGCCCCAGCATTTT
CASTIEHNSNQPQHF
>TRBJ2-7|TRBD2|TRBV11-1|NA|15
TGTGCCAGCAGCTTATCGGCTAGCGGAGCCTACGAGCAGTACTTC
CASSLSASGAYEQYF
>TRBJ1-1|NA|TRBV7-9|NA|17
TGTGCCAGCAGCTTATACAGGGAACGGTGGGAGAACACTGAAGCTTTCTTT
CASSLYRERWENTEAFF
>TRBJ1-3|NA|TRBV9|few|15
TGTGCCAGCAGCGCACAGGGCAATTCTGGAAACACCATATATTTT
CASSAQGNSGNTIYF
>TRBJ2-3|NA|TRBV7-2|NA|16
TGTGCCAGTAGCTCCCACCCCGGACTGACCACAGATACGCAGTATTTT
CASSSHPGLTTDTQYF
>TRBJ1-1|NA|TRBV19|once|13
TGTGCCAGTAGAAGGACAGAGAACACTGAAGCTTTCTTT
CASRRTENTEAFF
>TRBJ2-1|TRBD2|TRBV19|once|14
TGTGCCAGTAGTATTGCTAGCGGGGTAAATGAGCAGTTCTTC
CASSIASGVNEQFF